The present T cell receptor (beta chain) was sequenced within a study of blood T cells in healthy people across ages. For the study at large: Capture by template switching was about one barcoded beta molecule per two T cells.

This clonotype was seen more than once but under ten times. Donors ranged from roughly 6 to 90 years old and were healthy Caucasians in Russia. For the second PCR, which ran for about 7 to 11 cycles, a sample-barcoded 5' primer and a J-beta primer mix were used. Researchers report that a template-switch adaptor with 12 random nucleotides tagged each cDNA molecule. Via MiXCR, TCRdb re-called the 5' RACE reads, giving one row per CDR3 protein. The sample has about 1,800,000 distinct CDR3 sequences; roughly 27% are singletons. The CDR3 sequence is 16 residues long. Germline lookup yields CDR1 MDHEN and CDR2 SYDVKM. Unmatched junction bases numbered 8, after V lost 1 base and J lost 5 bases.

The chain combines TRBV28 with TRBJ2-5, with 9 bases aligning to TRBD2. The sequence was collected from a woman aged 25 to 39 in good health. What was sequenced was blood. In nucleotides, the CDR3 is TGTGCCAGCAGTTTATTCGCGGGGGGGCCTTCGGAGACCCAGTACTTC. It is translated as CASSLFAGGPSETQYF. The whole variable domain, filled in from reference TRBV28 and TRBJ2-5, reads DVKVTQSSRYLVKRTGEKVFLECVQDMDHENMFWYRQDPGLGLRLIYFSYDVKMKEKGDIPEGYSVSREKKERFSLILESASTNQTSMYLCASSLFAGGPSETQYFGPGTRLLVL.